The 9 T cell receptor beta chains given below trace back to one sample, sequenced in a study of control samples from healthy donors and cancer patients. Profiled with immunoSEQ multiplex PCR; TCRdb holds only in-frame clones, not every one. This table holds about 200,000 clones, 91% found once. Material for sequencing was blood. These receptors all come from a man aged 25 to 40 in good health.

The genes are TRBV29-1 and TRBJ1-1, with TRBD1 matching 7 bases. Losses at the gene ends were 4 bases for V and 7 bases for J; bases not matched to a gene: 3. The CDR3 runs to 11 residues. The germline V gene has CDR1 SQVTM and CDR2 ANQGSEA. The chain's CDR3 is CSVADRVEAFF. DNA of the CDR3: TGCAGCGTTGCTGACAGGGTTGAAGCTTTCTTT.

This chain's CDR3 is CATKGAGTNTGELFF. The DNA of the CDR3 is TGTGCCACTAAAGGGGCGGGGACGAACACCGGGGAGCTGTTTTTT. J is TRBJ2-2 and V is TRBV3-1 (or the pseudogene TRBV3-2), with D perhaps matching TRBD2 (6 bases). The CDR3 has 15 amino acids. The germline CDR1 and CDR2 sequences are LGHDT and YNNKEL (reference sequence). V was trimmed by 10 bases and J by 0 bases, leaving 15 bases between them.

The chain carries TRBV6-2 or TRBV6-3 and TRBJ2-7; maybe TRBD1 (6 bases). The ends were cut back, 0 bases at V and 13 bases at J, with 28 bases in the middle. This CDR3 comprises 17 residues. Germline V CDR1 and CDR2: MNHEY, SVGEGT. This CDR3 is CASSYSFQGPSDEQCYF. The CDR3 nucleotides read TGTGCCAGCAGTTACTCGTTTCAGGGGCCTTCTGACGAGCAGTGTTACTTC.

This chain uses TRBV18 with TRBJ2-6; 11 bases are shared with TRBD1. Germline values: CDR1 KGHSH, CDR2 LQKENI. The V gene end was trimmed by 0 bases and the J gene end by 5 bases; junction bases not matched to a gene: 6. The CDR3 runs to 18 residues. CDR3 sequence (DNA): TGTGCCAGCTCACCACCGGCGGGACAGGGGGGGCGGGCCAACGTCCTGACTTTC. Translated: CASSPPAGQGGRANVLTF.

The chain carries TRBV14 and TRBJ2-3, with D possibly being TRBD1 (5 bases). Germline V gives CDR1 SGHDN, CDR2 FVKESK. Trimming stripped 4 bases from V and 9 bases from J, with 11 bases between. There are 12 residues in the CDR3. The CDR3 nucleotides are TGTGCCAGCAGCCGAGGACATGTCACGCAGTATTTT. It encodes CASSRGHVTQYF.

The rearrangement joins TRBV18 to TRBJ2-3; 8 nucleotides match TRBD2. The CDR3 covers 16 residues. The trim removed 3 bases at V and 4 bases at J, leaving 9 bases unmatched. The germline CDR1 and CDR2 sequences are KGHSH and LQKENI. The CDR3 DNA follows: TGTGCCAGCTCACCTGGGGGACTAGGGTCCCCAGATACGCAGTATTTT. Translation gives CASSPGGLGSPDTQYF.

CDR3 coding DNA: TGTGCCAGCTCGGGGAACAGCTACTCTGGAAACACCATATATTTT. Encoded protein: CASSGNSYSGNTIYF. The chain joins TRBV18 to TRBJ1-3; D remains ambiguous. The CDR3 length is 15 residues. CDR1 is KGHSH, CDR2 LQKENI, per germline. The V end lost 6 bases, the J end lost 0 bases, and 12 bases lay between the germline ends.

The chain joins TRBV19 to TRBJ2-3; 12 bases align to TRBD2. J lost 4 bases, V lost 2 bases, and 4 bases had no gene match. This CDR3 has 16 amino acids. Germline CDR1 LNHDA, CDR2 SQIVND (reference sequence). In DNA form, the CDR3 reads TGTGCCAGTAGTATAATACTAGCGGGGGGCCCAGATACGCAGTATTTT. Translating gives CASSIILAGGPDTQYF.

This clone was seen a single time. The genes are TRBV2 and TRBJ2-2; tentatively, D is TRBD2 (5 bases). CDR1 is SNHLY, CDR2 FYNNEI, per germline. Trimming removed 4 bases from V and 4 bases from J, with 16 bases in between. The CDR3 covers 16 residues. CDR3 sequence: CASSGVSTAGTGELFF. In nucleotides, the CDR3 is TGTGCCAGCAGTGGCGTTTCCACGGCGGGCACCGGGGAGCTGTTTTTT.